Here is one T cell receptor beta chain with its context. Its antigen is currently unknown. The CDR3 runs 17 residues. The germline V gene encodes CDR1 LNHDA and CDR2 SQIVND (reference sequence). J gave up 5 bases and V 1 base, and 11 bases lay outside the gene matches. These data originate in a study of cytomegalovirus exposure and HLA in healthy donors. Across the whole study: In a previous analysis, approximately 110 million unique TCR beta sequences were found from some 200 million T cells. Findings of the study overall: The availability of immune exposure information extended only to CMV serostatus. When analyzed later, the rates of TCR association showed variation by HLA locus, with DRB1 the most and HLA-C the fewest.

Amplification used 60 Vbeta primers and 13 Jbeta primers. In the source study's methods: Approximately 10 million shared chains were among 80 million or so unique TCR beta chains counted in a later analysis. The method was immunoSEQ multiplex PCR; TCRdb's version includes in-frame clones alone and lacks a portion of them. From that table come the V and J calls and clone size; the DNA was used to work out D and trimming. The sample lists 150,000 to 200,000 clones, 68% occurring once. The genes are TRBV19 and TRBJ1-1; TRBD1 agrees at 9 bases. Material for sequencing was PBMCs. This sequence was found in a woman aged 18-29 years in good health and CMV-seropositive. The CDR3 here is CASSIVPPRTGVTEAFF. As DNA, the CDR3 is TGTGCCAGTAGTATAGTTCCGCCCAGGACAGGGGTAACTGAAGCTTTCTTT.